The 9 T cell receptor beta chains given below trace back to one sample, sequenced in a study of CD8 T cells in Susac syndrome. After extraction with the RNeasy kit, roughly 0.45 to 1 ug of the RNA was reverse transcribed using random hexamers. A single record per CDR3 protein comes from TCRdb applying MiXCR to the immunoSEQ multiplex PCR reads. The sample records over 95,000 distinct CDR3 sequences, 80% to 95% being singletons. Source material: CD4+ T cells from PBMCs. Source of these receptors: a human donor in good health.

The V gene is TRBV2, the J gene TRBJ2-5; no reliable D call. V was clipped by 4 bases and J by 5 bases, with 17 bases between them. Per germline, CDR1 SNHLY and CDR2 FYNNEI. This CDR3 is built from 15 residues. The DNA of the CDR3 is TGTGCCAGCAGTGCTTTGCACCAGCCATCCGAGACCCAGTACTTC. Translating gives CASSALHQPSETQYF.

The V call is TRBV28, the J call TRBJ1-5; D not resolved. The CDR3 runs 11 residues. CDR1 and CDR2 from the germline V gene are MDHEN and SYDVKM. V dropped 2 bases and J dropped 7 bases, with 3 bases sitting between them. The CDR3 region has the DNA TGTGCCAGCAGTTTAAAACAGCCCCAGCATTTT. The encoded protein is CASSLKQPQHF.

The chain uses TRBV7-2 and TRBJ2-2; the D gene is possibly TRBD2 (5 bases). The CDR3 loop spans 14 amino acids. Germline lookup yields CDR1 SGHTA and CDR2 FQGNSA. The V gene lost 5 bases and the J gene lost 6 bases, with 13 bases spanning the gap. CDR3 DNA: TGTGCCAGCAGCCTATACGAGGGATCCGGGGAGCTGTTTTTT. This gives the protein CASSLYEGSGELFF.

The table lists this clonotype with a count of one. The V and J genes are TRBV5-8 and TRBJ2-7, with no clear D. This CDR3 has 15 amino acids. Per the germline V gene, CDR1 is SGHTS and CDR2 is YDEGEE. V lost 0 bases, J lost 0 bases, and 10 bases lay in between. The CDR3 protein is CASSLGRLISYEQYF. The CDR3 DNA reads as TGTGCCAGCAGCTTGGGCAGGCTTATCTCCTACGAGCAGTACTTC.

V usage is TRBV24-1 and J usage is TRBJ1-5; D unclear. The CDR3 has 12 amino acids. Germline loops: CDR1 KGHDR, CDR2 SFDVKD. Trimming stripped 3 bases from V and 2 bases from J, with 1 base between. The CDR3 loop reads CATSDGNQPQHF. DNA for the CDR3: TGTGCCACCAGTGATGGCAATCAGCCCCAGCATTTT.

CDR3 DNA sequence: TGTGCCAGCGGCAGGGGAGGAACTGAAGCTTTCTTT. Translated, it gives CASGRGGTEAFF. This chain links TRBV25-1 with TRBJ1-1, with a tentative D call TRBD1 (6 bases). Trimming took 8 bases from V and 5 from J, leaving 12 bases between them. Germline-derived CDR1 and CDR2 are MGHDK and SYGVNS. The CDR3 is made up of 12 amino acids.

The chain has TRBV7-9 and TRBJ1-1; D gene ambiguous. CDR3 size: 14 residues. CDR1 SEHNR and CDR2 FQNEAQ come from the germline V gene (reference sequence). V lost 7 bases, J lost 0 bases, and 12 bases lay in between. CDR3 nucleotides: TGTGCCAGCACCAAGGGAGGGTTGAACACTGAAGCTTTCTTT. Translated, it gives CASTKGGLNTEAFF.

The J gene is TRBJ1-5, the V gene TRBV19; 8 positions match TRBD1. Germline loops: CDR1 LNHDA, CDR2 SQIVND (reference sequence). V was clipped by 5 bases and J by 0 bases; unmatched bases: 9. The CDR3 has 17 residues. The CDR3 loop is CASSSGRTGRSNQPQHF. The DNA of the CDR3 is TGTGCCAGTAGTTCGGGCCGGACAGGGCGTAGCAATCAGCCCCAGCATTTT. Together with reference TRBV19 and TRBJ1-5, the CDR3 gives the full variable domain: DGGITQSPKYLFRKEGQNVTLSCEQNLNHDAMYWYRQDPGQGLRLIYYSQIVNDFQKGDIAEGYSVSREKKESFPLTVTSAQKNPTAFYLCASSSGRTGRSNQPQHFGDGTRLSIL.

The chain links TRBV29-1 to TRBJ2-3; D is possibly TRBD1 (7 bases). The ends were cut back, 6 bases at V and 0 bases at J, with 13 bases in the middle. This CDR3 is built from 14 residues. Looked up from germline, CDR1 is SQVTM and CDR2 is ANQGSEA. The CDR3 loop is CSVSTGTSTDTQYF. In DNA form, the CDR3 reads TGCAGCGTCTCGACAGGGACTAGCACAGATACGCAGTATTTT.